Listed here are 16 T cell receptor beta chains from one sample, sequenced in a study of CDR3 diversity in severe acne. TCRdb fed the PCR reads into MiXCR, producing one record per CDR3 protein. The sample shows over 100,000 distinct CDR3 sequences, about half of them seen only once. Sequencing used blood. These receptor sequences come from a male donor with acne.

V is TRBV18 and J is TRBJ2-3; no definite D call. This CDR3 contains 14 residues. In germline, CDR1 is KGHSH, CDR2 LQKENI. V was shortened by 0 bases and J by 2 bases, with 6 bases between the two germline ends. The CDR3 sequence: CASSPPDATDTQYF. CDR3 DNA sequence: TGTGCCAGCTCACCACCCGACGCCACAGATACGCAGTATTTT.

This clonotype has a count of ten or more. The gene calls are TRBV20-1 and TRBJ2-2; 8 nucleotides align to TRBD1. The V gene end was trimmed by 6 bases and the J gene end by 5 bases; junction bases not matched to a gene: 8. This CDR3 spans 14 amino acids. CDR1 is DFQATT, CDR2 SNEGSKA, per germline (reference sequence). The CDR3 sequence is CSADRTGRTGELFF. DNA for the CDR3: TGCAGTGCCGATAGGACAGGGCGGACCGGGGAGCTGTTTTTT.

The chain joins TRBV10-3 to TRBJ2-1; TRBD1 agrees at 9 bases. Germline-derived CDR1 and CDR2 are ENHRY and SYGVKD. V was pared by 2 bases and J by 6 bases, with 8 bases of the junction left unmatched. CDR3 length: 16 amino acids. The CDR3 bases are TGTGCCATCAGTGAGAATGTAGGACAGGGGTTCAATGAGCAGTTCTTC. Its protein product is CAISENVGQGFNEQFF.

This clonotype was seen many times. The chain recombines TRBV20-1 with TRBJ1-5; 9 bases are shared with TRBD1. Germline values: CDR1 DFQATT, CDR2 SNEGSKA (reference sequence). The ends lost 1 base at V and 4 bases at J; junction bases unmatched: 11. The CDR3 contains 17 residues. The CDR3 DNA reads TGCAGTGCTAGAGGCTTAATAGACAGGGGGTTGAATCAGCCCCAGCATTTT. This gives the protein CSARGLIDRGLNQPQHF.

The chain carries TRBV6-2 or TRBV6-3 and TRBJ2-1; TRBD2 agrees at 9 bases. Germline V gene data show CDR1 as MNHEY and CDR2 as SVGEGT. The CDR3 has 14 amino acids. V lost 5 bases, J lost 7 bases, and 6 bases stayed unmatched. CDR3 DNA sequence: TGTGCCAGCAGTGCTACTAGCGGGTTTAATGAGCAGTTCTTC. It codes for CASSATSGFNEQFF.

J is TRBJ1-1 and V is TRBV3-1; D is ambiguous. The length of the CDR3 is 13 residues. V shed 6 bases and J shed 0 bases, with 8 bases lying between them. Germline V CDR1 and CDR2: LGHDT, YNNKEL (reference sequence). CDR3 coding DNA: TGTGCCAGCAGGGGCAGCATGAACACTGAAGCTTTCTTT. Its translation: CASRGSMNTEAFF.

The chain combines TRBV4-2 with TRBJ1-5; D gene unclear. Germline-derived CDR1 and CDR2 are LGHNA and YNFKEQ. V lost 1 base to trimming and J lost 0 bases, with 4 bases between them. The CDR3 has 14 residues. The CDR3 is CASSQGSSNQPQHF. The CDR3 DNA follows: TGTGCCAGCAGCCAAGGCTCTAGCAATCAGCCCCAGCATTTT.

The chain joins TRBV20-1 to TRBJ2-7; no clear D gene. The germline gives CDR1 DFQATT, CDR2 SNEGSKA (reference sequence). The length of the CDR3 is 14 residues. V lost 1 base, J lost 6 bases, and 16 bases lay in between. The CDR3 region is CSARATAVGREQYF. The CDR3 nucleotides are TGCAGTGCTAGAGCCACTGCCGTGGGTCGCGAGCAGTACTTC.

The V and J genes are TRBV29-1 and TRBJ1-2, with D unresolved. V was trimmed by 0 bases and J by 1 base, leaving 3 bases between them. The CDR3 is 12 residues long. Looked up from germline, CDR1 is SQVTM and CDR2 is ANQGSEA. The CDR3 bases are TGCAGCGTTGAAGATAGTAACTATGGCTACACCTTC. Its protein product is CSVEDSNYGYTF.

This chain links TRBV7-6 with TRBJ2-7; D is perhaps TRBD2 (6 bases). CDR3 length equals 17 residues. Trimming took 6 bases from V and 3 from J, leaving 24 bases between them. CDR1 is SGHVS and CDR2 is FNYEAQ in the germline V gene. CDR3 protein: CASSADAAGTPVYEQYF. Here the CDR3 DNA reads TGTGCCAGCAGTGCTGACGCTGCCGGGACTCCAGTCTACGAGCAGTACTTC.

CDR3 sequence: CASDSLGNTEAFF. In DNA, the CDR3 is TGTGCCAGTGACTCCCTCGGGAACACTGAAGCTTTCTTT. The chain links TRBV5-6 to TRBJ1-1; D remains ambiguous. CDR1 SGHDT and CDR2 YYEEEE come from the germline V gene. This CDR3 spans 13 amino acids. V was trimmed by 8 bases and J by 1 base, leaving 12 bases between them.

For the CDR3, the DNA is TGCAGCGTCGTGACAGTGCTTAGGAACAATGAGCAGTTCTTC. Its translation: CSVVTVLRNNEQFF. The chain is built from TRBV29-1 and TRBJ2-1; TRBD1 might be the D (5 bases). This CDR3 comprises 14 residues. Trimming shortened V by 6 bases and J by 5 bases, and 17 bases separated the two germline ends. Germline-derived CDR1 and CDR2 are SQVTM and ANQGSEA.

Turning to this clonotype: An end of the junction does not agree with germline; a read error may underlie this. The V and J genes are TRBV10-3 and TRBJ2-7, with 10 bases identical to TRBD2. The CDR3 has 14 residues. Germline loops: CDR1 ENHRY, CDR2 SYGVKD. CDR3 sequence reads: CASSLAGAKREQYF. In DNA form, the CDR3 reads TGTGCCAGCAGTCTAGCGGGAGCGAAAAGGGAGCAGTACTTC.

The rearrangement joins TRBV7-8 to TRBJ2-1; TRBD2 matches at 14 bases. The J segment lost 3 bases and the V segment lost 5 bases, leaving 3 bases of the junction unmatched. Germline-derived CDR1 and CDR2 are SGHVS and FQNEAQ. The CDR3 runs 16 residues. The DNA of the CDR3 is TGTGCCAGCAGCCTCGGACTAGCGGGAGGCTACAATGAGCAGTTCTTC. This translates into CASSLGLAGGYNEQFF.

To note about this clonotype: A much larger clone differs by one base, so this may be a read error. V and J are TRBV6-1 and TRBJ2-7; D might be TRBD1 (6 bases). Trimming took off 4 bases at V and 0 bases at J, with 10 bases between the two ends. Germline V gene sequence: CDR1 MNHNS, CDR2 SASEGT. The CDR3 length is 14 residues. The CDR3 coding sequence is TGTGCCAGCAGTGGGTACAGGGACTCCTACGAGCAGTACGTC. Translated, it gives CASSGYRDSYEQYV.

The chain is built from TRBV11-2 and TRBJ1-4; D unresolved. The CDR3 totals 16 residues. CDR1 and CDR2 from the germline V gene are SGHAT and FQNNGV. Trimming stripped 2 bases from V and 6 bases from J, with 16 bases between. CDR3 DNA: TGTGCCAGCAGCTTACCCACCTCACGCGGCTATGAAAAACTGTTTTTT. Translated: CASSLPTSRGYEKLFF.